This T cell receptor beta chain was obtained from a study of T cell responses to AZD1222 COVID-19 vaccine. V was clipped by 6 bases and J by 2 bases; unmatched bases: 3. This CDR3 spans 14 amino acids. Germline assignment: CDR1 KGHSH and CDR2 LQKENI. The protocol was immunoSEQ multiplex PCR, while the TCRdb copy is restricted to in-frame clones and leaves out a portion. In the table there are 83,000 or so clones, around nine tenths of which are singletons. This clone came up a few times. Sample: peripheral blood, taken 28 days after the second AZD1222 dose. The chain uses TRBV18 and TRBJ1-2, with 10 nucleotides matching TRBD1. This receptor was identified in an adult who received the AZD1222 COVID-19 vaccine. CDR3 sequence reads: CASSSGQGNYGYTF. The CDR3 nucleotides are TGTGCCAGCTCTTCGGGACAGGGGAACTATGGCTACACCTTC.